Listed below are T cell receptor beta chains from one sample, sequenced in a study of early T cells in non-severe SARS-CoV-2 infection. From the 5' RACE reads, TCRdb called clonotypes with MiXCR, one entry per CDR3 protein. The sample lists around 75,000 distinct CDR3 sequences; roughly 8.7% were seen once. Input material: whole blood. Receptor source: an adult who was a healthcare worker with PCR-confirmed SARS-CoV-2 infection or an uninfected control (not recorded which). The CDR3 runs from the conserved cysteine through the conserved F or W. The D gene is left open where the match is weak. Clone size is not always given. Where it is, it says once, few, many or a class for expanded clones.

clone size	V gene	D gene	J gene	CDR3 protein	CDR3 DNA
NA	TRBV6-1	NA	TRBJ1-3	CASSEQVGNTIYF	TGTGCCAGCAGTGAACAGGTTGGAAACACCATATATTTT
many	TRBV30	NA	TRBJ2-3	CAWGLDTQYF	TGTGCCTGGGGACTGGATACGCAGTATTTT
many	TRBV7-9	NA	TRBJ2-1	CASSLAGYHEQFF	TGTGCCAGCAGCTTAGCTGGGTACCATGAGCAGTTCTTC
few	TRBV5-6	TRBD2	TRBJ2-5	CASSLMLAGGRETQYF	TGTGCCAGCAGCTTGATGCTAGCGGGGGGGCGTGAGACCCAGTACTTC
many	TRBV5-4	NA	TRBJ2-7	CASSPGSSYEQYF	TGTGCCAGCTCCCCCGGGTCCTCCTACGAGCAGTACTTC
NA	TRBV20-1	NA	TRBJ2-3	CSAIEMDTQYF	TGCAGTGCTATTGAAATGGATACGCAGTATTTT
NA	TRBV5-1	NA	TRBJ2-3	CASSIQRRAGTDTQYF	TGCGCCAGCAGCATACAGAGACGAGCGGGCACAGATACGCAGTATTTT
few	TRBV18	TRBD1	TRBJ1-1	CASSPQRDRVTEVFF	TGTGCCAGCTCACCACAGCGGGACAGGGTCACTGAAGTTTTCTTT
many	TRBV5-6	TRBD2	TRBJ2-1	CASSVPGLALNEQFF	TGTGCCAGCAGCGTTCCGGGACTAGCGCTCAATGAGCAGTTCTTC
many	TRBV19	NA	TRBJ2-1	CAAGTYNNEQFF	TGTGCTGCCGGGACTTATAATAATGAGCAGTTCTTC
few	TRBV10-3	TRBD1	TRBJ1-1	CAIRLDRVTEAFF	TGTGCCATCAGATTGGACAGGGTCACTGAAGCTTTCTTT
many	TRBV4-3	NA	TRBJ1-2	CASSQDRGYYGYTF	TGCGCCAGCAGCCAAGACCGGGGTTACTATGGCTACACCTTC
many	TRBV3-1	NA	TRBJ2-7	CASSSRGNWNEQYF	TGTGCCAGCAGTTCACGGGGAAATTGGAACGAGCAGTACTTC
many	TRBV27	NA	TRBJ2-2	CASSSPRGLGGTTGELFF	TGTGCCAGCAGTTCTCCCCGGGGCCTCGGAGGGACCACCGGGGAGCTGTTTTTT
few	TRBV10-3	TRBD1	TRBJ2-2	CAISGTANTGELFF	TGTGCCATCTCTGGGACAGCGAACACCGGGGAGCTGTTTTTT
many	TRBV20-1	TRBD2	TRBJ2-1	CSARSPAGGSSSYNEQFF	TGCAGTGCTAGGTCTCCAGCGGGAGGGTCGAGCTCCTACAATGAGCAGTTCTTC
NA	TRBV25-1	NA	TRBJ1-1	CASTAQGPNTEAFF	TGTGCCAGCACCGCCCAGGGACCGAACACTGAAGCTTTCTTT
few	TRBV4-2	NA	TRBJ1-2	CASSHEISTVTNYGYTF	TGTGCCAGCAGCCACGAAATATCGACCGTGACTAACTATGGCTACACCTTC
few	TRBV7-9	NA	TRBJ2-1	CASSLEFLGSSQGRFNEQFF	TGTGCCAGCAGCTTAGAGTTTTTGGGGTCTTCCCAAGGGAGGTTCAATGAGCAGTTCTTC
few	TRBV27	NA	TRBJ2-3	CASSPINRGGTDTQYF	TGTGCCAGCAGTCCTATAAACCGAGGGGGCACAGATACGCAGTATTTT